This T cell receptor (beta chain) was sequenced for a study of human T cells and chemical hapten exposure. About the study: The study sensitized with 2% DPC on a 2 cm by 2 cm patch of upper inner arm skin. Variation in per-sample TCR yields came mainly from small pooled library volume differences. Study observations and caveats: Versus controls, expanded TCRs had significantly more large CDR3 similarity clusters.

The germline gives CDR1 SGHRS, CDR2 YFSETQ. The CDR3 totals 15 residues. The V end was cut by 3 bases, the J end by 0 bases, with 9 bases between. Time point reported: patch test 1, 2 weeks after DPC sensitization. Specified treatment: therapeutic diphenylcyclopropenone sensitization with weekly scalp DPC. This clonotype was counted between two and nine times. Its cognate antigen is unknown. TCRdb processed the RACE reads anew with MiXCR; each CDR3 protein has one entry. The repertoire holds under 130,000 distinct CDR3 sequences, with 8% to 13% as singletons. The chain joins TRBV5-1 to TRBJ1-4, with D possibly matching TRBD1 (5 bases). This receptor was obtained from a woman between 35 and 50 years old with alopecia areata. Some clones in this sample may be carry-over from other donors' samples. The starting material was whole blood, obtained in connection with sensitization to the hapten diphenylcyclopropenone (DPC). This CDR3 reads CASSWDGSTNEKLFF. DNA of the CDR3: TGCGCCAGCAGCTGGGACGGTTCAACTAATGAAAAACTGTTTTTT.